Listed below are T cell receptor beta chains from one sample, sequenced in a study of OX40 agonist ivuxolimab in advanced cancers. Profiled with immunoSEQ multiplex PCR; TCRdb holds only in-frame clones, not every one. The profile shows approximately 100,000 clones, roughly nine tenths of them singletons. Material: CD4+ or CD8+ T cells sorted from blood, obtained in a trial of the OX40 agonist ivuxolimab. Receptors originate from an adult with an advanced solid tumor such as melanoma, head and neck, liver or kidney cancer. CDR3s include the opening cysteine and the closing phenylalanine or tryptophan. The D gene is left open where the match is weak. Size tells how often a clone was seen (once, few, many) or the class of an expanded clone, and some rows leave it out.

clone size: .; J gene: TRBJ2-1; V gene: TRBV5-1; D gene: .; CDR3 DNA: TGCGCCAGCAGCCTCCAGAGATACAATGAGCAGTTCTTC; CDR3 protein: CASSLQRYNEQFF
clone size: medium-sized; J gene: TRBJ1-5; V gene: TRBV7-8; D gene: TRBD1; CDR3 DNA: TGTGCCAGCAGCTCCGGACAGGGAGGGAGTCAGCCCCAGCATTTT; CDR3 protein: CASSSGQGGSQPQHF
clone size: .; J gene: TRBJ1-3; V gene: TRBV5-1; D gene: .; CDR3 DNA: TGCGCCAGCAGCCCGAACGGCGGGGGATCGAACACCATATATTTT; CDR3 protein: CASSPNGGGSNTIYF
clone size: .; J gene: TRBJ1-2; V gene: TRBV7-2; D gene: TRBD1; CDR3 DNA: TGTGCCAGCAGCTTAGAATGGTCTACAGGGGGGGTGTATGGCTACACCTTC; CDR3 protein: CASSLEWSTGGVYGYTF
clone size: few; J gene: TRBJ1-1; V gene: TRBV6-6; D gene: .; CDR3 DNA: TGTGCCGCCGGAGACAGCATGAACACTGAAGCTTTCTTT; CDR3 protein: CAAGDSMNTEAFF
clone size: .; J gene: TRBJ1-1; V gene: TRBV4-3; D gene: TRBD1; CDR3 DNA: TGCGCCAGCAGCCAAGAAGTGGACAGGTGGGGGGCTGAAGCTTTCTTT; CDR3 protein: CASSQEVDRWGAEAFF
clone size: .; J gene: TRBJ2-7; V gene: TRBV9; D gene: TRBD1; CDR3 DNA: TGTGCCAGCAGCGAAGAAGCCGACAGGGCCTACGAGCAGTACTTC; CDR3 protein: CASSEEADRAYEQYF
clone size: .; J gene: TRBJ2-7; V gene: TRBV7-2; D gene: TRBD1; CDR3 DNA: TGTGCCAGCAGCAACCAACGACAGGGGGCCCCCCCCACGCCTATGTACTTC; CDR3 protein: CASSNQRQGAPPTPMYF
clone size: .; J gene: TRBJ2-6; V gene: TRBV19; D gene: TRBD1; CDR3 DNA: TGTGCCAGTACCCTAGGGGACAGTGTCTCTGGGGCCAACGTCCTGACTTTC; CDR3 protein: CASTLGDSVSGANVLTF
clone size: .; J gene: TRBJ1-2; V gene: TRBV25-1; D gene: .; CDR3 DNA: TGTGCCAGCAGTCCTCCAGGGAACTATGGCTACACCTTC; CDR3 protein: CASSPPGNYGYTF
clone size: once; J gene: TRBJ2-7; V gene: TRBV7-8; D gene: .; CDR3 DNA: TGTGCCAGCAGCTTAGCCAACAGGTATGACGAGCAGTACTTC; CDR3 protein: CASSLANRYDEQYF
clone size: .; J gene: TRBJ1-1; V gene: TRBV6-1; D gene: .; CDR3 DNA: TGTGCCAGCAGTGCCCATCGGGTAGGGAACACTGAAGCTTTCTTT; CDR3 protein: CASSAHRVGNTEAFF
clone size: .; J gene: TRBJ2-2; V gene: TRBV11-3; D gene: TRBD2; CDR3 DNA: TGTGCCAGCAGCTACCAGCGGGGGCTGTTCTCCGGGGAGCTGTTTTTT; CDR3 protein: CASSYQRGLFSGELFF
clone size: .; J gene: TRBJ2-7; V gene: TRBV2; D gene: .; CDR3 DNA: TGTGCCAGCAGCGATTGGGGTCTCTCCTACGAGCAGTACTTC; CDR3 protein: CASSDWGLSYEQYF
clone size: .; J gene: TRBJ1-2; V gene: TRBV12-5; D gene: TRBD1; CDR3 DNA: TGTGCTAGTAGCCGGGACAGGGGGGACCTTAACTATGGCTACACCTTC; CDR3 protein: CASSRDRGDLNYGYTF
clone size: few; J gene: TRBJ2-7; V gene: TRBV5-1; D gene: .; CDR3 DNA: TGCGCCAGCAGACTCCAGGGTGCGGGAGAGCAGTACTTC; CDR3 protein: CASRLQGAGEQYF
clone size: .; J gene: TRBJ2-1; V gene: TRBV19; D gene: .; CDR3 DNA: TGTGCCAGTAGTCCAAACAGGCTCAGGGACACCTACAATGAGCAGTTCTTC; CDR3 protein: CASSPNRLRDTYNEQFF
clone size: .; J gene: TRBJ1-3; V gene: TRBV28; D gene: .; CDR3 DNA: TGTGCCAGCACCTCGGGGGACGCCAGCGGAAACACCATATATTTT; CDR3 protein: CASTSGDASGNTIYF
clone size: .; J gene: TRBJ2-1; V gene: TRBV10-1; D gene: TRBD2; CDR3 DNA: TGCGCCAGCAGTGAGATGCGGGGGGATCACAATGAGCAGTTCTTC; CDR3 protein: CASSEMRGDHNEQFF
clone size: once; J gene: TRBJ2-5; V gene: TRBV5-1; D gene: .; CDR3 DNA: TGCGCCAGCAGCTACCTACCCGAAGAGACCCAGTACTTC; CDR3 protein: CASSYLPEETQYF
clone size: .; J gene: TRBJ1-1; V gene: TRBV14; D gene: TRBD1; CDR3 DNA: TGTGCCAGCAGCCCCGGGCAGGGGGCAATGAACACTGAAGCTTTCTTT; CDR3 protein: CASSPGQGAMNTEAFF
clone size: .; J gene: TRBJ2-5; V gene: TRBV5-4; D gene: .; CDR3 DNA: TGTGCCAGCAGCTTGGTGGGGAGGTTGGGGGAGACCCAGTACTTC; CDR3 protein: CASSLVGRLGETQYF
clone size: .; J gene: TRBJ2-1; V gene: TRBV15; D gene: .; CDR3 DNA: TGTGCCACCAGCAGAGAAGGGAACAATGAGCAGTTCTTC; CDR3 protein: CATSREGNNEQFF
clone size: .; J gene: TRBJ1-1; V gene: TRBV19; D gene: .; CDR3 DNA: TGTGCCAGTAGTATTGGGTGGGGGGGAGGAACAACTGAAGCTTTCTTT; CDR3 protein: CASSIGWGGGTTEAFF
clone size: .; J gene: TRBJ1-3; V gene: TRBV9; D gene: .; CDR3 DNA: TGTGCCAGCAGCGTAGAAATGGGAAGCTCTGGAAACACCATATATTTT; CDR3 protein: CASSVEMGSSGNTIYF
clone size: .; J gene: TRBJ2-5; V gene: TRBV19; D gene: .; CDR3 DNA: TGTGCCAGTAGTATAGGACTAAAAGAGACCCAGTACTTC; CDR3 protein: CASSIGLKETQYF
clone size: .; J gene: TRBJ2-5; V gene: TRBV5-1; D gene: TRBD1; CDR3 DNA: TGCGCCAGCGGACAGGGTCCCCTCGAGACCCAGTACTTC; CDR3 protein: CASGQGPLETQYF
clone size: .; J gene: TRBJ1-1; V gene: TRBV10-2; D gene: .; CDR3 DNA: TGCGCCAGCAGTCAGCTTCGGAACACTGAAGCTTTCTTT; CDR3 protein: CASSQLRNTEAFF
clone size: .; J gene: TRBJ1-5; V gene: TRBV10-3; D gene: .; CDR3 DNA: TGTGCCATAGGACAGAATAGCAATCAGCCCCAGCATTTT; CDR3 protein: CAIGQNSNQPQHF
clone size: .; J gene: TRBJ2-3; V gene: TRBV7-9; D gene: .; CDR3 DNA: TGTGCCACCAACTCTAGGAGCACAGATACGCAGTATTTT; CDR3 protein: CATNSRSTDTQYF
clone size: .; J gene: TRBJ1-2; V gene: TRBV7-3; D gene: .; CDR3 DNA: TGTGCCAGCAGCCGCGGGACCAACTATGGCTACACCTTC; CDR3 protein: CASSRGTNYGYTF
clone size: few; J gene: TRBJ1-1; V gene: TRBV10-3; D gene: .; CDR3 DNA: TGTGCCATCAGGGGCGTCGCTGAAGCTTTCTTT; CDR3 protein: CAIRGVAEAFF
clone size: .; J gene: TRBJ2-7; V gene: TRBV6-5; D gene: TRBD1; CDR3 DNA: TGTGCCAGCAGGGACAGGTTCTCCTCCTACGAGCAGTACTTC; CDR3 protein: CASRDRFSSYEQYF
clone size: .; J gene: TRBJ1-1; V gene: TRBV4-3; D gene: .; CDR3 DNA: TGCGCCAGCAGCCAAGATCTGGGGGGGAAGAACACTGAAGCTTTCTTT; CDR3 protein: CASSQDLGGKNTEAFF
clone size: .; J gene: TRBJ2-1; V gene: TRBV6-6; D gene: .; CDR3 DNA: TGTGCCAGCAGTCTTCGGACCCGGAACAATGAGCAGTTCTTC; CDR3 protein: CASSLRTRNNEQFF
clone size: .; J gene: TRBJ1-5; V gene: TRBV25-1; D gene: .; CDR3 DNA: TGTGCCAGCAGTGGGCCTATTGGGGGGCCCCAGCATTTT; CDR3 protein: CASSGPIGGPQHF
clone size: .; J gene: TRBJ1-2; V gene: TRBV18; D gene: TRBD1; CDR3 DNA: TGTGCCAGCTCACTCGCCGGGACAGGGGGCTTTGGCTACACCTTC; CDR3 protein: CASSLAGTGGFGYTF
clone size: .; J gene: TRBJ2-5; V gene: TRBV6-1; D gene: .; CDR3 DNA: TGTGCCAGCAGTCCGACTAGTAAAGAGACCCAGTACTTC; CDR3 protein: CASSPTSKETQYF
clone size: .; J gene: TRBJ1-4; V gene: TRBV6-5; D gene: TRBD1; CDR3 DNA: TGTGCCAGCAGTTTGGACAGGGGGTACGAAAAACTGTTTTTT; CDR3 protein: CASSLDRGYEKLFF
clone size: .; J gene: TRBJ2-7; V gene: TRBV7-2; D gene: .; CDR3 DNA: TGTGCCAGCAGCCCACCGGCCCTCCCCGGGCGAGAGCAGTACTTC; CDR3 protein: CASSPPALPGREQYF
clone size: once; J gene: TRBJ2-3; V gene: TRBV5-1; D gene: TRBD1; CDR3 DNA: TGCGCCAGCGAACAGGGGGGCAGCACAGATACGCAGTATTTT; CDR3 protein: CASEQGGSTDTQYF
clone size: .; J gene: TRBJ2-3; V gene: TRBV7-2; D gene: .; CDR3 DNA: TGTGCCAGCAGCTCCGGTGGCGGCTGGAACACAGATACGCAGTATTTT; CDR3 protein: CASSSGGGWNTDTQYF
clone size: .; J gene: TRBJ1-1; V gene: TRBV7-2; D gene: TRBD1; CDR3 DNA: TGTGCCAGCAGCCCACAAACAGGGGTGGAAGCTTTCTTT; CDR3 protein: CASSPQTGVEAFF
clone size: .; J gene: TRBJ1-2; V gene: TRBV28; D gene: .; CDR3 DNA: TGTGCCAGCAGTCGTCATGTAATAGTGGACTATGGCTACACCTTC; CDR3 protein: CASSRHVIVDYGYTF
clone size: few; J gene: TRBJ1-1; V gene: TRBV7-3; D gene: .; CDR3 DNA: TGTGCCAGCCGCTCAATGACGGGTTTGAACACTGAAGCTTTCTTT; CDR3 protein: CASRSMTGLNTEAFF